The 11 T cell receptor beta chains below come from one sample, sequenced in a study of CD8+ T cells in alopecia areata (dated by TCRdb to 2016 to 2019). Receptors were amplified or captured by the immunoSEQ multiplex PCR assay. For TCR sequencing, RNA was extracted from every sample and reverse transcribed into cDNA to serve as template. Entries here come from immuneACCESS through TCRdb and include only in-frame sequences with V and J called. Some clones fail to appear in such tables; in the studies checked, an unresolved V gene covers under half of the shortfall, and the cause of the remainder is unknown. The sample yields under 150,000 clones; 53% were counted once. The ten most abundant clones make up 0.46% of the sample. The sample's time point label is to be understood as: about four weeks on oral tofacitinib. Read against the paper, the sample's treatment or condition label means: oral pan-JAK inhibitor, 5-10 mg twice daily.

The source was CD4+ T cells sorted from blood, collected at week 4, from a patient treated with tofacitinib. The receptors come from a human donor with alopecia areata.

This clone occurred a few times. The genes are TRBV30 and TRBJ1-1; 8 bases match TRBD1. Looked up from germline, CDR1 is GTSNPN and CDR2 is SVGIG (reference sequence). CDR3 size: 13 residues. V lost 3 bases and J lost 4; bases outside the gene matches: 4. The CDR3 bases are TGTGCCTGGAGACAGGGGGTGGTCACTGAAGCTTTCTTT. Translating gives CAWRQGVVTEAFF. Based on the CDR3 plus reference TRBV30 and TRBJ1-1, the full variable domain is SQTIHQWPATLVQPVGSPLSLECTVEGTSNPNLYWYRQAAGRGLQLLFYSVGIGQISSEVPQNLSASRPQDRQFILSSKKLLLSDSGFYLCAWRQGVVTEAFFGQGTRLTVV.

The sample holds a few counts of this clone. V gene TRBV19 combines with J gene TRBJ1-2; 7 bases are a match to TRBD1. Germline CDR1 LNHDA, CDR2 SQIVND (reference sequence). V gave up 5 bases and J gave up 9 bases; unmatched junction bases: 12. The CDR3 is 14 residues long. The CDR3 here is CASSFTGTAWSYTF. CDR3 nucleotide sequence: TGTGCCAGTAGTTTCACGGGGACAGCCTGGAGCTACACCTTC.

The chain carries TRBV29-1 and TRBJ2-7, with 8 bases lining up with TRBD1. CDR3 length equals 12 residues. V shed 4 bases, J shed 5 bases, and the junction held 4 bases outside the gene matches. Germline lookup yields CDR1 SQVTM and CDR2 ANQGSEA. The CDR3 bases are TGCAGCGTTGTGCAGGGGGCGAACGAGCAGTACTTC. Translated, it gives CSVVQGANEQYF.

The chain couples TRBV5-4 to TRBJ1-2; D is perhaps TRBD1 (5 bases). Per germline, CDR1 SGHNT and CDR2 YYREEE (reference sequence). CDR3 size: 14 residues. V lost 0 bases and J 5 bases, leaving 11 bases between the germline ends. CDR3 coding DNA: TGTGCCAGCAGCTTGGAAGGGGTCAGATATGGCTACACCTTC. This codes for CASSLEGVRYGYTF.

The V call is TRBV30, the J call TRBJ2-7; possibly TRBD2 for D (5 bases). CDR1 is GTSNPN and CDR2 is SVGIG in the germline V gene (reference sequence). CDR3 length: 15 amino acids. The V gene lost 3 bases and the J gene lost 7 bases, with 22 bases spanning the gap. DNA for the CDR3: TGTGCCTGGAGCCCCCTCAGCGGATCCTACGAAGAGCAGTACTTC. It yields the protein CAWSPLSGSYEEQYF.

The chain combines TRBV5-4 with TRBJ1-2, with D perhaps TRBD1 (5 bases). The CDR3 covers 14 residues. CDR1 is SGHNT and CDR2 is YYREEE in the germline V gene (reference sequence). V lost 1 base and J lost 8, with 15 bases in between. The CDR3 nucleotides read TGTGCCAGCAGCTTGTTTGGGGTCACAGGAGGCTACACCTTC. This gives the protein CASSLFGVTGGYTF.

The sample holds many counts of this clone. The chain joins TRBV5-1 to TRBJ2-7, with D possibly being TRBD1 (6 bases). Germline-derived CDR1 and CDR2 are SGHRS and YFSETQ. This CDR3 region has 14 residues. Trimming shortened V by 4 bases and J by 2 bases, and 13 bases separated the two germline ends. The CDR3 loop reads CASSPTEGAYEQYF. In nucleotides, the CDR3 is TGCGCCAGCAGCCCCACAGAGGGGGCCTACGAGCAGTACTTC.

This clone was recorded a few times. The chain recombines TRBV7-9 with TRBJ2-6; 8 bases are shared with TRBD1. Germline CDR1 reads SEHNR; CDR2 reads FQNEAQ (reference sequence). CDR3 length: 18 amino acids. The V gene end was trimmed by 4 bases and the J gene end by 0 bases; junction bases not matched to a gene: 8. The CDR3 loop is CASSSGQGLVSGANVLTF. The CDR3 nucleotides read TGTGCCAGCAGCTCCGGACAGGGTTTGGTCTCTGGGGCCAACGTCCTGACTTTC.

The chain joins TRBV18 to TRBJ2-4, with TRBD1 matching 8 bases. Unmatched junction bases numbered 7, after V lost 6 bases and J lost 0 bases. Germline assignment: CDR1 KGHSH and CDR2 LQKENI. The CDR3 consists of 16 residues. The CDR3 region is CASSQSGGAAKNIQYF. The DNA for the CDR3 is TGTGCCAGCTCGCAATCAGGGGGCGCAGCCAAAAACATTCAGTACTTC.

On this clone itself: An end of the junction does not agree with germline; a read error may underlie this. This chain links TRBV27 with TRBJ2-7; TRBD2 agrees at 7 bases. The CDR3 loop spans 15 amino acids. CDR1 is MNHEY, CDR2 SMNVEV, per germline (reference sequence). CDR3 DNA: TGTGCCAGCAGTGGAGGCATAGCGGGCTCCTACGAGCGGTACTTC. Amino acid sequence: CASSGGIAGSYERYF.

This clone has a handful of counts. This sequence joins TRBV6-6 and TRBJ2-7; D is undetermined. The CDR3 loop spans 12 amino acids. The V end lost 0 bases, the J end lost 3 bases, and 3 bases lay between the germline ends. Germline CDR1 and CDR2: MNHNY and SVGAGI (reference sequence). CDR3 DNA sequence: TGTGCCAGCAGTTACTCGTACTACGAGCAGTACTTC. Translated: CASSYSYYEQYF.